This T cell receptor (beta chain) originates from a study of T cells in Graves' hyperthyroidism and ophthalmopathy (dated by TCRdb to about 2019). Notes on the research overall: Peripheral blood samples were taken at the time of initial diagnosis, prior to any treatment. Thyroid tissue and blood T-cell repertoires from six Graves' hyperthyroidism patients were also compared in the study. An independent validation cohort of some 18 hyperthyroidism patients and 17 patients who later progressed to ophthalmopathy tested prospective prediction of ophthalmopathy. Following sampling, methimazole starting at 30 mg daily was given to hyperthyroidism patients, and high-dose intravenous methylprednisolone was given to ophthalmopathy patients. The 90 to 100 discovery patients were randomly split 7:3 into training and test sets. TCR V-J signatures able to tell the groups apart were searched for in a discovery cohort of 90 to 100 patients, of whom 43 had Graves' ophthalmopathy and under 65 had stable Graves' hyperthyroidism. The paper reports TCR Vbeta CDR3 sequencing of approximately 130 peripheral blood samples: approximately 43 ophthalmopathy, under 80 hyperthyroidism and approximately 17 progressor patients. The paper's findings and limits, for the study overall: Sample size was not statistically predetermined, and blinding of investigators to group allocation was not performed. Most expanded thyroid clonotypes (frequency above 0.001) were also detected in blood, a finding suggesting that blood repertoires may reflect thyroid immune responses. Ophthalmopathy was separated from stable hyperthyroidism by a 13 V-J signature model, with over 85% sensitivity and roughly 84% specificity obtained in cross-validation and 80%/75% obtained in testing. In validation, the model predicted progression to ophthalmopathy a median of about 6.5 months before onset, with about 71% sensitivity and around 76% specificity.

At least ten counts were recorded for this clonotype. The specificity of this receptor is unknown. Base qualities are not recorded, but no much larger clone differs from it by a single base. TCR beta CDR3 regions were amplified from RNA transcripts. For the first round of RT-PCR on the TCR CDR3, the HTBI primer set was used together with the Qiagen OneStep RT-PCR kit. Libraries were constructed in a second round of multiplex PCR, after which size selection and purification were performed. Paired-end sequencing of the libraries was performed with 100 bp reads on an Illumina HiSeq2000. For the original study's pipeline: SOAPnuke was used to process the raw data, throwing out any read that contained adapters or uncalled bases, had a mean Phred below 15, or lacked an exact constant-primer or identifier match. High-quality paired reads were merged with COPE v1.2.5, and unique nucleotide sequences were defined as clonotypes. MiTCR v1.1 was used to align the clonotypes against IMGT TRBV, TRBD and TRBJ reference segments. Analysis was restricted to V-J combinations with a frequency above 0.0001, which covered over 98% of repertoires. A TCS score was defined as the ratio between F50 (clonal expansion) and ExV (chaos), using BLOSUM62-based TCRdist between CDR3 peptides within each V-J. Welch's t-statistics and random forest reduced 450 to 600 V-J features to some 14, which were used in a naive Bayes classifier (R e1071). Using fastp at Q25 and MiXCR, TCRdb reprocessed the public reads and kept productive beta chains. When rows share a CDR3 protein, they turn into one entry using the most common DNA and genes. TCRdb, not the authors, supplied the V and J calls. This sample holds about 360,000 distinct CDR3 sequences; about 13% were observed only once. Together, the top ten hold 9% to 9.5% of the sample.

A patient counted as having stable Graves' hyperthyroidism if no progression to ophthalmopathy occurred over 18 months of follow-up. Hyperthyroidism patients were newly diagnosed, with disease duration under 2 months, and aged 18 to 65 years. Exclusion was applied to patients with uncontrolled infections, other autoimmune diseases, pregnancy or lactation. Clinical symptoms, serum thyroxine and TRAb, thyroid ultrasound, and orbital computed tomography formed the basis for the diagnoses. PBMCs were isolated from 10 ml of fresh peripheral blood by Ficoll-Paque density gradient centrifugation. Total RNA was extracted with Trizol reagent, and quality was checked on an Agilent 2100 Bioanalyzer. Looking up the germline V gene yields CDR1 KGHDR and CDR2 SFDVKD. The CDR3 covers 13 residues, taking in both the cysteine and the phenylalanine. The entry retains the CDR3 DNA only, 39 bases that are in frame from base 1. V is pruned by 9 bases and J by 4 bases, leaving 5 bases of the junction without a gene match.

The sequence was obtained from a woman aged 18 to 35 with Graves' hyperthyroidism. Sequencing used blood. The chain links TRBV24-1 with TRBJ2-1; 7 bases in between match TRBD1. The DNA sequence reads TGTGCCACCCGGGACAGTTTATACAATGAGCAGTTCTTC. Translation gives CATRDSLYNEQFF.